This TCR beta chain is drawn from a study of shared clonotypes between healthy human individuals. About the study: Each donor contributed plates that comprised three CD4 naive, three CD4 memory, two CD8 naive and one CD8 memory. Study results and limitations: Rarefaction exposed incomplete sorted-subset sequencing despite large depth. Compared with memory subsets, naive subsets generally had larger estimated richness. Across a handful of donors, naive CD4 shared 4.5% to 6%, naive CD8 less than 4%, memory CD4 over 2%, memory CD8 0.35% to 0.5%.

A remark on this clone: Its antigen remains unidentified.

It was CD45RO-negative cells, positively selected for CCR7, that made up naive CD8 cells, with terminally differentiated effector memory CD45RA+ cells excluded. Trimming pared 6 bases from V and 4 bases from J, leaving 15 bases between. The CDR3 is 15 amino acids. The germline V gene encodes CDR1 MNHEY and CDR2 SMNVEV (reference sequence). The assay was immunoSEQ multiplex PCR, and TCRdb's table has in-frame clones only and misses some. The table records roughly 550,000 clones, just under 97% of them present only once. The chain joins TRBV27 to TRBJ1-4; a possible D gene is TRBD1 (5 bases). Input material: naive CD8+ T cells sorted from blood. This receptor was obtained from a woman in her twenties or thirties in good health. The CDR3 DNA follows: TGTGCCAGCAGCCATAGGGCCAGGGTTAATGAAAAACTGTTTTTT. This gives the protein CASSHRARVNEKLFF. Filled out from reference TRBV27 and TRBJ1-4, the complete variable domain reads EAQVTQNPRYLITVTGKKLTVTCSQNMNHEYMSWYRQDPGLGLRQIYYSMNVEVTDKGDVPEGYKVSRKEKRNFPLILESPSPNQTSLYFCASSHRARVNEKLFFGSGTQLSVL.